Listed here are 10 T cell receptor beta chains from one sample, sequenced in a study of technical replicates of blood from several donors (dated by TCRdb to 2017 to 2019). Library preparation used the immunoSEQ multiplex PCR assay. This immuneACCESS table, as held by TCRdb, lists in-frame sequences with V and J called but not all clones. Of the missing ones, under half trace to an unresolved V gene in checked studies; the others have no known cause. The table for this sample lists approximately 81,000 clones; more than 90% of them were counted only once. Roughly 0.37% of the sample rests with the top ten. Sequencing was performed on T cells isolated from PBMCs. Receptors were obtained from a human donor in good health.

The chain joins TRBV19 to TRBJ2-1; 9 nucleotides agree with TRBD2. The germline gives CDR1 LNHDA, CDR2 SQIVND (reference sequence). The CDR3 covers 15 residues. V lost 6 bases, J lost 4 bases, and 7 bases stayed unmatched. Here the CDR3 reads CASSDSGGPYNEQFF. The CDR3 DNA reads TGTGCCAGTAGCGATAGCGGGGGTCCATACAATGAGCAGTTCTTC.

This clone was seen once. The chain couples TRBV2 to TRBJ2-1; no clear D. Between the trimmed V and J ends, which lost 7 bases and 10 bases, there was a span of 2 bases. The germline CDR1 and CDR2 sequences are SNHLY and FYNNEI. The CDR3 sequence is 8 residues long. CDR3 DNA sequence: TGTGCCAGCATAGAGCAGTTCTTC. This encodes CASIEQFF.

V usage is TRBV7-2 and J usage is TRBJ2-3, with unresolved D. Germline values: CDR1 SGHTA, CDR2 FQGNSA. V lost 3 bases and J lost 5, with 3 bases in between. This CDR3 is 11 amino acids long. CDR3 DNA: TGTGCCAGCAGCTTGAGAGATACGCAGTATTTT. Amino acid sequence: CASSLRDTQYF.

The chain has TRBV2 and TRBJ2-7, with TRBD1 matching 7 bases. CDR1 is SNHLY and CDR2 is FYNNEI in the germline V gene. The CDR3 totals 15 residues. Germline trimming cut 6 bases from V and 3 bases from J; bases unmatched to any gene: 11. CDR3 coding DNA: TGTGCCAGCAGCGCCTCCCCCGGGACAGTCTACGAGCAGTACTTC. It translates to CASSASPGTVYEQYF. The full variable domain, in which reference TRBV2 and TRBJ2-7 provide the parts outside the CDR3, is EPEVTQTPSHQVTQMGQEVILRCVPISNHLYFYWYRQILGQKVEFLVSFYNNEISEKSEIFDDQFSVERPDGSNFTLKIRSTKLEDSAMYFCASSASPGTVYEQYFGPGTRLTVT.

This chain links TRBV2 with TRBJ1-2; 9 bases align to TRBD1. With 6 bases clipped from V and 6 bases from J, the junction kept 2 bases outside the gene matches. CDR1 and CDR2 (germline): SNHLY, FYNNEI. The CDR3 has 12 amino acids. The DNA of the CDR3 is TGTGCCAGCAGAAGGACAGGGGATGGCTACACCTTC. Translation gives CASRRTGDGYTF.

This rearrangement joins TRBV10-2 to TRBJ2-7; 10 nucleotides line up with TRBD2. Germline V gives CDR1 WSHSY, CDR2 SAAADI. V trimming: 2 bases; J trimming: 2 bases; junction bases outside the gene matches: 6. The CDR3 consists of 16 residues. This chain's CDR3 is CASSEDASGSPYEQYF. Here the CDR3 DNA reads TGCGCCAGCAGTGAGGACGCTAGCGGGAGCCCCTACGAGCAGTACTTC.

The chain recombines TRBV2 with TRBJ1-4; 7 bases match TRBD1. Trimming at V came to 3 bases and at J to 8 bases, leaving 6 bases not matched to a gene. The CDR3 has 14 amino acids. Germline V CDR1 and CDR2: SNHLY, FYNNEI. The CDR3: CASSETGLVEKLFF. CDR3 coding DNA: TGTGCCAGCAGTGAGACAGGGTTAGTGGAAAAACTGTTTTTT.

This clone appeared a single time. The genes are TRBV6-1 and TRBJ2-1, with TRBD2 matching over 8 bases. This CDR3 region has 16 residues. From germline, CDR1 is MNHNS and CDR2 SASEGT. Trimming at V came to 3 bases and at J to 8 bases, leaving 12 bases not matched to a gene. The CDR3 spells CASSDLAGASWDEQFF. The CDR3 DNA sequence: TGTGCCAGCAGTGACCTAGCGGGTGCTTCGTGGGATGAGCAGTTCTTC.

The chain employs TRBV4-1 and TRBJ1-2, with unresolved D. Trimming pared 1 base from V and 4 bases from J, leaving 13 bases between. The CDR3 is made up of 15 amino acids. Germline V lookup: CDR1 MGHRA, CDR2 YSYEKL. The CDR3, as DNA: TGCGCCAGCAGCCAAGGAAACAGAAGCCCCTATGGCTACACCTTC. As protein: CASSQGNRSPYGYTF.

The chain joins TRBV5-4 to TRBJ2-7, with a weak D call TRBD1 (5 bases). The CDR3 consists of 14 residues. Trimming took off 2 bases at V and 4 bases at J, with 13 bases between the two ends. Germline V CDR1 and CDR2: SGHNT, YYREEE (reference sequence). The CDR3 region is CASSLGESEYEQYF. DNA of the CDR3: TGTGCCAGCAGCTTAGGGGAAAGCGAGTACGAGCAGTACTTC.